These T cell receptor beta chains were read from a single sample in a study of identical twins. In TCRdb, the 5' RACE reads were re-called with MiXCR into one record per CDR3 protein. There are around 1.7 million distinct CDR3 sequences in the sample; about 31% occur only once, and about 0.27% lies in the top ten. The sequenced sample was cord blood. All receptors derive from a newborn girl in good health. Each CDR3 is given with its conserved first and last residue. D genes are given only for firm matches. Some rows mark clone size as missing; the rest say once, few, many or name a class of expanded clone.

J,D,V,size,DNA,CDR3
TRBJ2-1,TRBD2,TRBV20-1,-,TGCAGTGCTAGACGGCTAGCGGGGTGCCTTCGGGGCAATGAGCAGTTCTTC,CSARRLAGCLRGNEQFF
TRBJ1-5,-,TRBV20-1,-,TGCAGTGCTAACAGGGCCCGTAGTCAGCCCCAGCATTTT,CSANRARSQPQHF
TRBJ1-2,-,TRBV6-6,-,TGTGCCAGCAGTTACCAGCACACCTTTAACTATGGCTACACCTTC,CASSYQHTFNYGYTF
TRBJ2-6,-,TRBV28,-,TGTGCCAGCAGTTTGAACAGGTGGTCCTCTGGGGCCAACGTCCTGACTTTC,CASSLNRWSSGANVLTF
TRBJ2-7,TRBD2,TRBV20-1,-,TGCAGTGCTACCGACCGACTAGCGGGCGGCTACGAGCAGTACTTC,CSATDRLAGGYEQYF
TRBJ2-1,TRBD2,TRBV24-1,few,TGTGCCACCATAGCTAGCGGGAGCCCCAATGAGCAGTTCTTC,CATIASGSPNEQFF
TRBJ2-3,-,TRBV10-3,few,TGTGCCATCAGGGGGGACTTACGCACAGATACGCAGTATTTT,CAIRGDLRTDTQYF
TRBJ2-1,-,TRBV19,-,TGTGCCAGTAGTATAACCGACTACAATGAGCAGTTCTTC,CASSITDYNEQFF
TRBJ2-5,TRBD2,TRBV20-1,-,TGCAGTGCTAGAGATCGGGGGCTAGCGGGGAGATATCAAGAGACCCAGTACTTC,CSARDRGLAGRYQETQYF
TRBJ2-3,TRBD2,TRBV11-2,few,TGTGCCAGCAGCTTAGATCGGGGACTAGCGGCCCGCACAGATACGCAGTATTTT,CASSLDRGLAARTDTQYF
TRBJ1-2,-,TRBV14,-,TGTGCCAGCAGCCAAGATCGGACAGCAGGGTATGGCTACACCTTC,CASSQDRTAGYGYTF
TRBJ2-5,-,TRBV18,few,TGTGCCAGCTCACCAGCTACCGCCCCAGAGACCCAGTACTTC,CASSPATAPETQYF
TRBJ2-3,-,TRBV20-1,-,TGCAGTGCTAGTAGGACAGACAACACAGATACGCAGTATTTT,CSASRTDNTDTQYF
TRBJ1-4,-,TRBV29-1,many,TGCAGCGTTGCCCCCCGGGAGGCTAATGAAAAACTGTTTTTT,CSVAPREANEKLFF
TRBJ2-7,TRBD1,TRBV24-1,-,TGTGCCACCAGTGATTTTCGGTCCGGGACAGGGGAAGGTGAGCAGTACTTC,CATSDFRSGTGEGEQYF
TRBJ2-7,-,TRBV27,few,TGTGCCAGCAGTTTGATGTACAGTCCCCACTACGAGCAGTACTTC,CASSLMYSPHYEQYF
TRBJ2-4,-,TRBV21-1,-,TGTGCCAGCAGCAAAGATAAGGCAGGGTGGGGGTTAGCCAAAAACATTCAGTACTTC,CASSKDKAGWGLAKNIQYF
TRBJ2-7,-,TRBV15,few,TGTGCCACCAGCAGACCAGGTATTTACGAGCAGTACTTC,CATSRPGIYEQYF
TRBJ2-7,-,TRBV9,few,TGTGCCAGCAGCGTAGGTCTCCGTTACGAGCAGTACTTC,CASSVGLRYEQYF
TRBJ2-7,-,TRBV29-1,few,TGCAGCGTTGATGTCGGGGGCGCCGGTGACGAGCAGTACTTC,CSVDVGGAGDEQYF
TRBJ1-3,-,TRBV20-1,-,TGCAGTGCTAGCGGCTCTGGAAACACCATATATTTT,CSASGSGNTIYF
TRBJ2-5,-,TRBV28,-,TGTGCCAGCAGAAGGACGGACCAAGAGACCCAGTACTTC,CASRRTDQETQYF
TRBJ1-6,TRBD1,TRBV27,-,TGTGCCAGCAGGGGACAGGGGCCATATTCACCCCTCCACTTT,CASRGQGPYSPLHF
TRBJ2-7,-,TRBV20-1,few,TGCAGTGCCTCACAGGGCCCCCTTAGCGAGCAGTACTTC,CSASQGPLSEQYF
TRBJ2-1,TRBD2,TRBV20-1,few,TGCAGTGCTAGGCTTATGACTAGCGGGGAGTACAATGAGCAGTTCTTC,CSARLMTSGEYNEQFF
TRBJ2-1,-,TRBV30,-,TGTGCCTGGAGGGGTCGGGGTGAGCAGTTCTTC,CAWRGRGEQFF
TRBJ2-1,-,TRBV30,few,TGTGCCTGGAGTGTTAGCGTCAGCTCCTACAATGAGCAGTTCTTC,CAWSVSVSSYNEQFF
TRBJ2-2,TRBD2,TRBV29-1,-,TGCAGCGTTCGGAGCGGGGGGGCAACCGGGGAGCTGTTTTTT,CSVRSGGATGELFF
TRBJ2-3,TRBD2,TRBV12-3/TRBV12-4,-,TGTGCCAGCACCCTTAGCGGGGGGGCCGGGGATACGCAGTATTTT,CASTLSGGAGDTQYF
TRBJ2-5,-,TRBV27,-,TGTGCCAGCAGTTTTCTCCAATACTACCAAGAGACCCAGTACTTC,CASSFLQYYQETQYF
TRBJ1-2,-,TRBV6-1,-,TGTGCCAGCAGTGGAGGGAACCCTCGAGGGTCTCGAGGCTATGGCTACACCTTC,CASSGGNPRGSRGYGYTF
TRBJ2-6,-,TRBV20-1,-,TGCAGTGCTAGGGCTGAGGCCAACGTCCTGACTTTC,CSARAEANVLTF
TRBJ2-2,TRBD2,TRBV20-1,few,TGCAGTGCTAAGTCGACTAGCGGATCCGGGGAGCTGTTTTTT,CSAKSTSGSGELFF
TRBJ1-5,TRBD1,TRBV18,-,TGTGCCAGCAGGGACAGCGCCTTCAATCAGCCCCAGCATTTT,CASRDSAFNQPQHF
TRBJ1-2,-,TRBV6-1,-,TGTGCCAGCAGTGGGAGGACCTACTATGGCTACACCTTC,CASSGRTYYGYTF
TRBJ2-1,TRBD1,TRBV29-1,few,TGCAGCGTGATAGTAGGGACAGGGGGCAATGAGCAGTTCTTC,CSVIVGTGGNEQFF
TRBJ2-7,TRBD2,TRBV6-2/TRBV6-3,-,TGTGCCAGCGGGACTAGGGTCTACGAGCAGTACTTC,CASGTRVYEQYF
TRBJ1-5,TRBD1,TRBV20-1,-,TGCAGTGCTCGGAGACAGGGGTGGTTCAATCAGCCCCAGCATTTT,CSARRQGWFNQPQHF
TRBJ1-1,TRBD1,TRBV2,-,TGTGCCAGCAGGGCTGGCGGGACAGCAAACACTGAAGCTTTCTTT,CASRAGGTANTEAFF
TRBJ1-4,-,TRBV28,few,TGTGCCAGCAGACCCAGGACAGACCAGGGTTATTTTAATGAAAAACTGTTTTTT,CASRPRTDQGYFNEKLFF
TRBJ2-7,TRBD2,TRBV20-1,-,TGCAGTGCAAAGGGACTAGTGGGCTACAATGAGCAGTACTTC,CSAKGLVGYNEQYF
TRBJ1-5,TRBD1,TRBV7-2,-,TGTGCCAGCAGCTTTACAGGGGGCCATAGCAATCAGCCCCAGCATTTT,CASSFTGGHSNQPQHF
TRBJ2-3,-,TRBV20-1,few,TGCAGTGCTAGGACTAGGTGGGCAGATACGCAGTATTTT,CSARTRWADTQYF
TRBJ2-1,TRBD2,TRBV20-1,-,TGCAGTGCTAGCAGGGCAGCGGGAGCTACTAATGAGCAGTTCTTC,CSASRAAGATNEQFF
TRBJ2-1,-,TRBV12-3/TRBV12-4,few,TGTGCCAGCAGTTTTGAGGAGGGGCTCTCCTACAATGAGCAGTTCTTC,CASSFEEGLSYNEQFF
TRBJ1-1,-,TRBV29-1,-,TGCAGCGCTGTCCTTGGGTCGGACACTGAAGCTTTCTTT,CSAVLGSDTEAFF
TRBJ1-5,-,TRBV18,few,TGTGCCAGCTCAGTGTCAGGGTATCAGCCCCAGCATTTT,CASSVSGYQPQHF
TRBJ1-6,-,TRBV7-9,-,TGTGCCAGCAGCGTCCGGGAGACAGGAAATTCACCCCTCCACTTT,CASSVRETGNSPLHF
TRBJ2-3,-,TRBV6-5,few,TGTGCCAGCAGTTCGACCACCACAGATACGCAGTATTTT,CASSSTTTDTQYF